The clone carrying this TCR beta chain was seen repeatedly, ten times or more. Antigen: not known. The team produced cDNA through 5'RACE using 10-nucleotide random UMIs. TCRdb passed the 5' RACE reads through MiXCR, listing each CDR3 protein once. The table includes tens of thousands of distinct CDR3 sequences, about 9.3% detected once. This sample was taken from a study of neurological immune-mediated disorders. Study-wide results and limits: In HTLV-1-associated myelopathy, TCR clonal expansion was greatest, whereas multiple sclerosis had the least, falling below healthy controls. The absence of any CDR3 amino acid sequence shared by expanded clones across subjects suggests that repertoires were private in all groups.

A blood bank in Maryland, USA, provided the volunteers who served as healthy controls. CDR3 length: 18 residues. The TCR originated in a man aged 35-49 years in good health. The gene calls are TRBV21-1 and TRBJ2-1; TRBD2, as called in the table, went unchecked against the DNA. TRBV21-1 is deemed a pseudogene. Sequencing was carried out using PBMCs. The chain's CDR3 is CASSKDGTGGRSYNEQFF. The CDR3 DNA reads as TGTGCCAGCAGCAAAGATGGGACTGGCGGCCGCTCCTACAATGAGCAGTTCTTC.